This T cell receptor (beta chain) was sequenced in a study of OX40 agonist ivuxolimab in advanced cancers. General study points: Partial responders at 0.1-3.0 mg/kg showed near-lowest clonal expansion.

TCRdb's copy holds only in-frame clones and misses some; the assay was immunoSEQ multiplex PCR. The repertoire consists of about 60,000 clones, with around nine tenths occurring once and the leading ten covering 1.1%. Autoimmune disease history or systemic immunosuppression was exclusionary. With baseline, cycle 4 day 1, and cycle 7 day 1 as timepoints, blood was sampled. CDR3 size: 17 residues. V shed 2 bases and J shed 2 bases, with 16 bases lying between them. In germline, CDR1 is ENHRY, CDR2 SYGVKD. With respect to this clone: Its antigen is not identified.

The chain has TRBV10-3 and TRBJ2-1, with D tentatively TRBD1 or TRBD2 (5 bases each). Sequencing was performed on CD4+ or CD8+ T cells sorted from blood, taken in a trial of the OX40 agonist ivuxolimab. The origin of this receptor is an adult with an advanced solid tumor such as melanoma, head and neck, liver or kidney cancer. The CDR3 DNA reads TGTGCCATCAGTGAGGGAGCAGGGTTGGGGGCCTACAATGAGCAGTTCTTC. Translating it yields CAISEGAGLGAYNEQFF.